This note documents a single TCR beta chain sequence. As yet, its antigen is unknown. The sample originates from a study of T cell repertoires in cytomegalovirus infection. Study in general: HLA-B-restricted CMV epitopes that are well studied, plus recently identified HLA-C-restricted ones, were used by the study. Whole-study results and caveats: The ex vivo response was dominated by HLA-C-restricted CMV-specific TCR beta clonotypes.

Deletions cut 4 bases from V and 8 bases from J, with 12 bases between. Germline values: CDR1 SEHNR, CDR2 FQNEAQ (reference sequence). The CDR3 sequence is 13 residues long. TCRdb called the reads again in MiXCR, with one record for every CDR3 protein. In the table there are 800,000 to 950,000 distinct CDR3 sequences, 32% of which are singletons. This TCR came from a human donor in good health (CMV status not recorded). Some clones in this sample may be carry-over from other donors' samples. The gene calls are TRBV7-9 and TRBJ1-5, with a tentative D call TRBD1 (5 bases). The sample here was cultured CD8+ T cells from PBMCs, taken from culture after CMV antigen stimulation. In DNA, the CDR3 is TGTGCCAGCAGCTCGGGACCTGAGGAGCCCCAGCATTTT. Protein: CASSSGPEEPQHF.